One TCR beta chain is described in this entry. The antigen it recognizes is unknown. No much larger clone exists at a distance of one base, and base qualities are not known. V sheds 0 bases and J sheds 4 bases, leaving 7 bases between their ends. From the cysteine up to the phenylalanine, the CDR3 has a length of 15 residues. The kept DNA is CDR3 alone, 45 bases in frame from the first base. The trial excluded patients who had a history of autoimmune disease or were on systemic immunosuppression. Peripheral blood for TCR sequencing was collected from all dose cohorts at baseline, on cycle 4 day 1, and on cycle 7 day 1. The samples were drawn from a first-in-human, open-label, multicenter phase I dose-escalation trial of ivuxolimab. The trial enrolled adults with locally advanced or metastatic head and neck squamous cell, hepatocellular, melanoma or renal cell carcinoma. CD4+ and CD8+ T cells were sorted separately from peripheral blood before TCR sequencing.

This sample is part of a study of OX40 agonist ivuxolimab in advanced cancers. With respect to the entire study: Ivuxolimab was a fully human IgG2 agonistic monoclonal antibody targeting the costimulatory receptor OX40 (CD134). Prior anti-PD-1, anti-PD-L1 or anti-CTLA-4 therapy was permitted, and less than 45% of dose-escalation patients had received checkpoint inhibitors. Of the 50 or so patients in dose escalation, some 19 had hepatocellular carcinoma, approximately 15 had melanoma, 9 had renal cell carcinoma and 9 had head and neck cancer. Intravenous ivuxolimab was administered to patients every 2 weeks at six dose levels: 0.01, 0.1, 0.3, 1.5, 3 and 10 mg/kg. A male proportion of around 83% and a mean age of 60 years, ranging from 23 to 79, were recorded for the dose-escalation cohort. Peripheral TCRbeta sequencing was intended to test whether TCR sequence diversity was altered and clonal T-cell expansion was caused by ivuxolimab. The paper reports the monotherapy dose-escalation portion (N of about 54 patients) of the phase I ivuxolimab trial. Three dose-escalation patients achieved partial responses, one with hepatocellular carcinoma and two with cutaneous melanoma. General conclusions and limits of the study: On average, CD8+ T cells showed more expanded clones than CD4+ T cells after ivuxolimab. At doses of 0.1 to 3.0 mg/kg, clonal expansion of both CD4+ and CD8+ T cells in blood was seen between baseline and week 6. Which antigens the clonally expanded peripheral T cells were specific for was not determined. Low levels of normalized T-cell clonal expansion were also shown by some nonresponding patients. Partial responders in the 0.1-3.0 mg/kg groups had among the lowest normalized peripheral clonal expansion, especially among CD8+ T cells.

To sequence the TCRbeta CDR3 region, genomic DNA was isolated from the sorted cells. The immunoSEQ Assay was used to sequence the TCRbeta CDR3 regions. TCRdb obtained this table from immuneACCESS and retained in-frame rearrangements with V and J assigned. These tables miss some clones; where compared with another copy, unresolved V genes account for less than half of the shortfall, and the remainder is unexplained. The sample records 65,000 to 90,000 clones, almost 90% of which are singletons. Of the sample, around 0.78% is held by the ten largest clones. Recombination joined TRBV23-1 with TRBJ2-6, with no confident D gene call. TRBV23-1 is an ORF for which the function is uncertain. This TCR came from an adult with an advanced solid tumor such as melanoma, head and neck, liver or kidney cancer. Material: CD4+ or CD8+ T cells sorted from blood, obtained in a trial of the OX40 agonist ivuxolimab. DNA sequence: TGCGCCAGCAGTCAATCCGAGTCCGGGGCCAACGTCCTGACTTTC. Translated, this is CASSQSESGANVLTF.